This TCR beta chain derives from a study of CD8 T cells in Susac syndrome. CD8+ and CD4+ blood T cells underwent TCR beta sequencing. CDR1 and CDR2 (germline): DFQATT, SNEGSKA (reference sequence). The CDR3 spans 11 residues. Deletions cut 5 bases from V and 8 bases from J, with 10 bases between. After extraction with the RNeasy kit, roughly 0.45 to 1 ug of the RNA was reverse transcribed using random hexamers. Amplification of the TCR beta CDR3 was carried out by immunoSEQ multiplex PCR, which spanned a total of 54 Vbeta and 13 Jbeta segments. TCRdb recomputed calls from the immunoSEQ multiplex PCR reads with MiXCR, one row per CDR3 protein. The table shows 150,000 to 250,000 distinct CDR3 sequences, with about 96% occurring only once.

This clonotype originated in a human donor with multiple sclerosis. The gene calls are TRBV20-1 and TRBJ2-1; D is undetermined. Sequencing was done on a sample of CD4+ T cells from PBMCs. CDR3 sequence: CSAGRNDEQFF. The CDR3 DNA follows: TGCAGTGCTGGGCGAAATGATGAGCAGTTCTTC.